A selection of T cell receptor beta chains follows, all from one sample in a study of cytomegalovirus exposure and HLA in healthy donors. Method: immunoSEQ multiplex PCR; TCRdb's copy keeps in-frame clones and lacks some. The table has approximately 180,000 clones, more than 75% seen once; the top ten hold 1.4%. The sequencing sample was made of PBMCs. Receptors originate from a woman aged 25 to 39 in good health and CMV-seronegative. Each CDR3 is given with its conserved first and last residue.

CDR3aa | v_gene
CASSLDAGVSTGELFF | TRBV7-2
CASSLWGEEDGYTF | TRBV7-9
CASSLQTYEQYF | TRBV5-6
CASSELGQGLPNYGYTF | TRBV2
CAAGEDNQPQHF | TRBV10-3
CSVLPFAGTGELFF | TRBV29-1
CASSQGQGTGELFF | TRBV4-1
CASSQHAAAGVAYEQYF | TRBV4-3
CASSLTSGGRTDTQYF | TRBV6-4
CASSLGLTGLYNEQFF | TRBV5-6
CASSSLPFFSGNTIYF | TRBV6-5
CASRLNRGRAWSWRTNEKLFF | TRBV2
CASSSGLASTDTQYF | TRBV5-8
CAISVSGGRGYTF | TRBV10-3
CASSQGVLNYGYTF | TRBV6-1
CASRGTGTGTHEQYF | TRBV4-1
CASSDPGLLRGSYNEQFF | TRBV7-9
CASSLWGGMNTEAFF | TRBV13
CASSRRFETEDGYTF | TRBV7-8
CASKTGVHYEQYF | TRBV6-1